Listed below are T cell receptor beta chains from one sample, sequenced in a study of T cell responses to AZD1222 COVID-19 vaccine. The table came from immunoSEQ multiplex PCR; TCRdb's copy has only in-frame clones and leaves some out. Among approximately 130,000 clones, roughly 85% were seen once, and the ten largest hold less than 9.5%. Source: peripheral blood, taken 28 days after the second dose of the MenACWY control vaccine. These receptor sequences come from an adult who received the MenACWY meningococcal vaccine as a control. Both conserved end residues are part of each CDR3. The D gene is left open where the match is weak. The listing skips clone size in some rows; elsewhere it reads once, few, many or a size class.

V	J	D	size	CDR3	DNA
TRBV24-1	TRBJ2-2	NA	NA	CATGSSGLPNTGELFF	TGTGCCACCGGTTCTTCGGGACTCCCGAACACCGGGGAGCTGTTTTTT
TRBV14	TRBJ2-2	TRBD2	NA	CASSRNGGANTGELFF	TGTGCCAGCAGCCGGAATGGGGGGGCGAACACCGGGGAGCTGTTTTTT
TRBV7-9	TRBJ1-6	NA	NA	CASSLMGQNSPLHF	TGTGCCAGCAGCTTAATGGGCCAGAATTCACCCCTCCACTTT
TRBV20-1	TRBJ2-7	NA	NA	CSADGTYEQYF	TGCAGTGCCGATGGGACCTACGAGCAGTACTTC
TRBV18	TRBJ2-1	NA	NA	CASSPTNGRLPNNEQFF	TGTGCCAGCTCACCCACTAACGGAAGGTTGCCTAACAATGAGCAGTTCTTC
TRBV28	TRBJ1-1	TRBD1	NA	CASSFLTGASVNTEAFF	TGTGCCAGCAGTTTTCTAACAGGGGCCAGCGTGAACACTGAAGCTTTCTTT
TRBV12-5	TRBJ2-1	TRBD1	NA	CASGFHPTGGGERYNEQFF	TGTGCTAGTGGTTTTCACCCGACAGGGGGCGGAGAAAGATACAATGAGCAGTTCTTC
TRBV6-5	TRBJ1-1	NA	NA	CASSRLTAMNTEAFF	TGTGCCAGCAGTCGCCTGACAGCCATGAACACTGAAGCTTTCTTT
TRBV4-1	TRBJ2-2	NA	few	CASSQVATNTGELFF	TGCGCCAGCAGCCAAGTGGCTACGAACACCGGGGAGCTGTTTTTT
TRBV7-8	TRBJ2-1	NA	NA	CASSLLMNEQFF	TGTGCCAGCAGCCTCTTAATGAATGAGCAGTTCTTC
TRBV29-1	TRBJ1-2	NA	once	CSVGLDGLIYGYTF	TGCAGCGTTGGGCTAGACGGCCTCATCTATGGCTACACCTTC
TRBV4-3	TRBJ2-1	NA	NA	CASSLDRLYNEQFF	TGCGCCAGCAGCCTCGACAGACTCTACAATGAGCAGTTCTTC
TRBV7-3	TRBJ2-3	NA	NA	CASSSGRSTDTQYF	TGTGCCAGCAGCTCCGGACGGAGCACAGATACGCAGTATTTT